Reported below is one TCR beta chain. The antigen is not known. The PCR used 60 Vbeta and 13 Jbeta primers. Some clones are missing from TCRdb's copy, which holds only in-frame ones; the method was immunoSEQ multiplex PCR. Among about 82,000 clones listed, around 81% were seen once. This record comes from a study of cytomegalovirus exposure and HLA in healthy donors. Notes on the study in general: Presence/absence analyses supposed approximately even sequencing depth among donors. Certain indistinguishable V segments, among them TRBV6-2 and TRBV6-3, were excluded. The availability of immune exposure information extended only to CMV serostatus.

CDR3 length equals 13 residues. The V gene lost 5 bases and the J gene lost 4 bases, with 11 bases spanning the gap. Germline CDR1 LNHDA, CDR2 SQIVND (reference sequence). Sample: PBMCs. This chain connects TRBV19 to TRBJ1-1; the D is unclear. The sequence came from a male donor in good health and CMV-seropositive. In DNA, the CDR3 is TGTGCCAGTAGTGGGTACTCGGGCACTGAAGCTTTCTTT. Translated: CASSGYSGTEAFF.